This T cell receptor beta chain was retrieved from a study of blood T cell repertoires in COVID-19. In the study overall: T cells, B-cell-depleted T cells, or PBMCs provided the cDNA or gDNA that served as material.

Per germline, CDR1 KGHDR and CDR2 SFDVKD. The germline V and J ends were trimmed by 7 bases and 7 bases, with 12 bases remaining between them. This CDR3 is built from 12 residues. Using immunoSEQ multiplex PCR, the repertoire was profiled, and TCRdb retains in-frame clones only, with some absent. Of about 130,000 clones listed, approximately 80% are singletons. Input material: peripheral blood. The TCR sequence derives from an older woman with acute or convalescent COVID-19. J is TRBJ1-2 and V is TRBV24-1; possibly TRBD1 for D (6 bases). CDR3 loop: CATSGTGFGYTF. The DNA for the CDR3 is TGTGCCACCAGCGGCACAGGGTTTGGCTACACCTTC.